This TCR beta chain was profiled in a study of blood T cell repertoires in COVID-19. As processed by the authors: Amplified reference gene primers provided the basis for estimating nucleated cell counts. The method was immunoSEQ multiplex PCR; TCRdb's version includes in-frame clones alone and lacks a portion of them. V, J and clone size are those of that table, while D and trimming were read from the DNA. This table holds fewer than 350,000 clones, approximately 83% found once. Trimming took 4 bases from V and 3 from J, leaving 13 bases between them. Germline V gene lookup returns CDR1 LNHNV and CDR2 YYDKDF (reference sequence). The CDR3 spans 15 residues.

Specimen: peripheral blood. This chain joins TRBV15 and TRBJ1-5; D perhaps matches TRBD1 (6 bases). The sequence came from a woman in her twenties or thirties who had recovered from COVID-19. As DNA, the CDR3 is TGTGCCACCAGCAACGCCGGACAGTACAATCAGCCCCAGCATTTT. Amino acid sequence: CATSNAGQYNQPQHF.